This T cell receptor beta chain appears in the sequencing data of a study of CD8 T cells in Susac syndrome. Study findings and constraints: Clonal CD8+ expansion in Susac was highest in TEMRA cells and active patients. Susac-specific public clones found in total CD8+ repertoires numbered 15 to 20, and those in CD8+ TEMRA repertoires numbered 4 to 6.

A single count supports this clonotype. Its specificity is not known. All included Susac syndrome patients satisfied recently defined diagnostic criteria for definite or probable disease. An amount of RNA that ranged from roughly 0.5 to 1 ug was reverse transcribed with random hexamers. immunoSEQ multiplex PCR amplified TCR beta CDR3 across 54 Vbeta, 13 Jbeta. TCRdb fed the immunoSEQ multiplex PCR reads into MiXCR, producing one record per CDR3 protein. The table includes 65,000 to 85,000 distinct CDR3 sequences, about 94% detected once. Trimming cost V 7 bases and J 1 base, with 16 bases left between them. The CDR3 runs to 14 residues. Per the germline V gene, CDR1 is DFQATT and CDR2 is SNEGSKA (reference sequence).

The genes are TRBV20-1 and TRBJ1-2, with D possibly TRBD1 on 5 matching bases. This clonotype was obtained from a human donor with Susac syndrome. The material sequenced was CD8+ T cells from PBMCs. CDR3 loop: CSVPSGGDNYGYTF. The CDR3 nucleotides are TGCAGTGTTCCCTCGGGGGGGGATAACTATGGCTACACCTTC.